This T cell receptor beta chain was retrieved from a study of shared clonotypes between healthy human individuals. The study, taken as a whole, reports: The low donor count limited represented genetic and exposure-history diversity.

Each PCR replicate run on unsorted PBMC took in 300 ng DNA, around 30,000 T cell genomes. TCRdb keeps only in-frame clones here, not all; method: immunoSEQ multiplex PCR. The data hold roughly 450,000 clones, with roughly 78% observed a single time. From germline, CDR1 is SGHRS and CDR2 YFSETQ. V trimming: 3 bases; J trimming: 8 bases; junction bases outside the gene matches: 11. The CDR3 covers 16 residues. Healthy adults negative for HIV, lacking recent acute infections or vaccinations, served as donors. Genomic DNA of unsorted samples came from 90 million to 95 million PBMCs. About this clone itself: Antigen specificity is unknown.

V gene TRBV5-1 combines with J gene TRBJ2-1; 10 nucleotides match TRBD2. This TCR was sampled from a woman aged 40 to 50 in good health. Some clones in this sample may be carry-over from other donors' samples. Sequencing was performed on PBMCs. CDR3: CASSSRTSGLKDEQFF. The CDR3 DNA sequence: TGCGCCAGCAGCTCGAGGACTAGCGGCCTTAAGGATGAGCAGTTCTTC.